Each of the 17 T cell receptor beta chains below was sequenced from the same sample in a study of blood T cell repertoires in COVID-19 (TCRdb year 2020). Library preparation used the immunoSEQ multiplex PCR assay. TCRdb limited this immuneACCESS table to in-frame rearrangements with V and J called. A share of clones is missing; checked studies link under half to unresolved V genes, and the rest is unexplained. A total of 300,000 to 400,000 clones appear in this sample, about nine tenths of them only once. Together, the top ten hold 9.9% of the sample. Sequencing was performed on peripheral blood. These receptors all stem from a young man with COVID-19, enrolled during active disease.

This clone was seen only once. V is TRBV6-1 and J is TRBJ1-2; D perhaps matches TRBD1 (5 bases). The CDR3 has 15 residues. Trimming removed 2 bases at V and 4 bases at J, with 14 bases between. Germline V CDR1 and CDR2: MNHNS, SASEGT. CDR3 loop: CASSETPPGFYGYTF. In DNA, the CDR3 is TGTGCCAGCAGTGAAACCCCTCCAGGGTTCTATGGCTACACCTTC.

The V call is TRBV27, the J call TRBJ2-2; no clear D gene. The CDR3 runs to 11 residues. Germline V CDR1 and CDR2: MNHEY, SMNVEV (reference sequence). Trimming took 6 bases from V and 5 from J, leaving 4 bases between them. CDR3 in DNA: TGTGCCAGCAGCCGTACCGGGGAGCTGTTTTTT. It is translated as CASSRTGELFF.

The rearrangement links TRBV15 to TRBJ1-4; D unresolved. The CDR3 extends over 13 amino acids. Germline V lookup: CDR1 LNHNV, CDR2 YYDKDF (reference sequence). Trimming pared 0 bases from V and 13 bases from J, leaving 12 bases between. This CDR3 is CATSRDRVLGLFF. The CDR3 DNA is TGTGCCACCAGCAGAGATCGGGTACTAGGACTGTTTTTT.

This clone came up a few times. The chain uses TRBV7-2 and TRBJ2-7, with D perhaps matching TRBD1 (6 bases). This CDR3 is built from 12 residues. The germline V gene has CDR1 SGHTA and CDR2 FQGNSA. Trimming took 10 bases from V and 0 from J, leaving 10 bases between them. The CDR3 nucleotides read TGTGCCACAGGACAGCACTCCTACGAGCAGTACTTC. It specifies CATGQHSYEQYF.

This chain links TRBV10-3 with TRBJ2-7, with D unresolved. The V end was cut by 4 bases, the J end by 2 bases, with 12 bases between. This CDR3 contains 14 residues. Germline loops: CDR1 ENHRY, CDR2 SYGVKD. CDR3 in DNA: TGTGCCATCAGTGGCAGGTACGACCCCTACGAGCAGTACTTC. Its translation is CAISGRYDPYEQYF.

Written as DNA, the CDR3 is TGTGCCAGCAGCTTTCTAGCGGGGGTCGCAGATACGCAGTATTTT. The encoded protein is CASSFLAGVADTQYF. The chain couples TRBV7-6 to TRBJ2-3, with TRBD2 matching over 10 bases. CDR1 SGHVS and CDR2 FNYEAQ come from the germline V gene. The V gene end was trimmed by 3 bases and the J gene end by 4 bases; junction bases not matched to a gene: 4. The CDR3 spans 15 residues.

CDR3 loop: CASSLTGTSGNTIYF. The DNA of the CDR3 is TGCGCCAGCAGCTTGACAGGGACCTCTGGAAACACCATATATTTT. This chain links TRBV5-1 with TRBJ1-3, with D perhaps TRBD1 (6 bases). Trimming took 1 base from V and 0 from J, leaving 8 bases between them. The CDR3 spans 15 residues. The V gene's germline CDR1 is SGHRS and CDR2 YFSETQ.

V usage is TRBV28 and J usage is TRBJ1-5; 9 nucleotides match TRBD1. V lost 2 bases to trimming and J lost 6 bases; unmatched junction nucleotides: 2. The CDR3 is 14 amino acids. The V gene's germline CDR1 is MDHEN and CDR2 SYDVKM. CDR3 sequence (DNA): TGTGCCAGCAGTTTAGGGACAGGGAGTCAGCCCCAGCATTTT. Translating gives CASSLGTGSQPQHF.

This chain uses TRBV11-2 with TRBJ1-6; no firm D call. The germline CDR1 and CDR2 sequences are SGHAT and FQNNGV. The CDR3 totals 17 residues. The ends were cut back, 1 base at V and 7 bases at J, with 17 bases in the middle. The CDR3 is CASSLVRRMQRNSPLHF. For the CDR3, the DNA is TGTGCCAGCAGCTTAGTTCGGCGGATGCAACGGAATTCACCCCTCCACTTT.

J is TRBJ1-1 and V is TRBV19; D possibly corresponds to TRBD1 (6 bases). The V end was cut by 5 bases, the J end by 3 bases, with 16 bases between. The CDR3 runs 15 residues. Germline V CDR1 and CDR2: LNHDA, SQIVND (reference sequence). CDR3 sequence: CASSAVGAWDTEAFF. CDR3 coding DNA: TGTGCCAGTAGTGCGGTGGGGGCGTGGGACACTGAAGCTTTCTTT.

The chain is built from TRBV15 and TRBJ2-1, with D perhaps TRBD2 (7 bases). The germline gives CDR1 LNHNV, CDR2 YYDKDF (reference sequence). V was pared by 3 bases and J by 4 bases, with 13 bases between. This CDR3 has 15 amino acids. Written as DNA, the CDR3 is TGTGCCACCAGCAGCCGGGGGCGGGAGTACAATGAGCAGTTCTTC. Translated: CATSSRGREYNEQFF.

The chain uses TRBV18 and TRBJ1-1; the D gene is possibly TRBD1 (5 bases). The V end was cut by 3 bases, the J end by 4 bases, with 15 bases between. Germline V gives CDR1 KGHSH, CDR2 LQKENI. The CDR3 runs to 15 residues. The CDR3 loop is CASSPPGKRSTEAFF. The CDR3 DNA follows: TGTGCCAGCTCACCTCCAGGGAAGAGAAGCACTGAAGCTTTCTTT.

In this sample, this clone turned up once. The V call is TRBV29-1, the J call TRBJ1-2, with a tentative D call TRBD1 (6 bases). Germline-derived CDR1 and CDR2 are SQVTM and ANQGSEA. Trimming stripped 8 bases from V and 1 base from J, with 11 bases between. CDR3 length: 12 residues. The chain's CDR3 is CSSTGNNYGYTF. The CDR3 DNA reads as TGCAGCTCAACAGGGAATAACTATGGCTACACCTTC.

The chain couples TRBV3-1 (or the pseudogene TRBV3-2) to TRBJ2-5; D is perhaps TRBD2 (5 bases). Trimming took off 2 bases at V and 1 base at J, with 14 bases between the two ends. CDR1 is LGHDT and CDR2 is YNNKEL in the germline V gene (reference sequence). CDR3 length equals 16 residues. The CDR3 region has the DNA TGTGCCAGCAGCCAAAACTATCGGGGAGCCCAAGAGACCCAGTACTTC. Protein sequence: CASSQNYRGAQETQYF.

V is TRBV5-1 and J is TRBJ1-2; TRBD1 matches at 10 bases. V lost 7 bases and J lost 7; bases outside the gene matches: 10. CDR3 size: 14 residues. Germline V gene data show CDR1 as SGHRS and CDR2 as YFSETQ. The DNA of the CDR3 is TGCGCCAGCTCCCTGACAGGGGGCGCTTCTGGCTACACCTTC. Its protein product is CASSLTGGASGYTF. Drawing the rest from reference TRBV5-1 and TRBJ1-2, the complete variable domain is KAGVTQTPRYLIKTRGQQVTLSCSPISGHRSVSWYQQTPGQGLQFLFEYFSETQRNKGNFPGRFSGRQFSNSRSEMNVSTLELGDSALYLCASSLTGGASGYTFGSGTRLTVV.

The chain links TRBV5-5 to TRBJ1-2, with 8 nucleotides matching TRBD1. The CDR3 sequence is 16 residues long. V shed 4 bases, J shed 0 bases, and the junction held 8 bases outside the gene matches. Germline V gene data show CDR1 as SGHKS and CDR2 as YYEKEE (reference sequence). CDR3 bases: TGTGCCAGCAGCACCGGACAGGGCTCAGCTAACTATGGCTACACCTTC. Amino acids: CASSTGQGSANYGYTF.

This clone has a single count. This chain connects TRBV2 to TRBJ2-6, with D perhaps matching TRBD2 (5 bases). V dropped 5 bases and J dropped 3 bases, with 11 bases sitting between them. Germline V CDR1 and CDR2: SNHLY, FYNNEI. The CDR3 is 15 amino acids. The CDR3 region has the DNA TGTGCCAGCAGTCCCAGTCGGGGTGGGGCCAACGTCCTGACTTTC. Translation: CASSPSRGGANVLTF.